A single sample is the source of the 4 T cell receptor beta chains below, sequenced in a study of cytomegalovirus exposure and HLA in healthy donors. In the PCR, 60 Vbeta and 13 Jbeta primers were used. TCRdb's copy holds only in-frame clones and misses some; the assay was immunoSEQ multiplex PCR. The top ten clones hold 3.8% of a sample with about 190,000 clones, roughly 80% of them seen once. Material: PBMCs. All receptors come from a man between 45 and 60 years old in good health and CMV-seronegative.

The chain recombines TRBV4-1 with TRBJ1-6, with a possible D match to TRBD1 (5 bases). The germline V and J ends were trimmed by 3 bases and 7 bases, with 7 bases remaining between them. This CDR3 is built from 13 residues. Germline CDR1 and CDR2: MGHRA and YSYEKL. In nucleotides, the CDR3 is TGCGCCAGCAGCCACGACAGAAATTCACCCCTCCACTTT. This codes for CASSHDRNSPLHF.

The CDR3 here is CASSKRDRGLRQPQHF. CDR3 sequence (DNA): TGTGCCAGCAGCAAACGGGACAGGGGGCTTCGACAGCCCCAGCATTTT. The chain links TRBV7-8 to TRBJ1-5; TRBD1 matches 12 bases. V lost 5 bases to trimming and J lost 7 bases; unmatched junction nucleotides: 9. Germline V lookup: CDR1 SGHVS, CDR2 FQNEAQ. The CDR3 extends over 16 amino acids.

The CDR3 loop reads CATSRDQVSGANVLTF. CDR3 DNA: TGTGCCACCAGCAGAGATCAGGTCTCTGGGGCCAACGTCCTGACTTTC. The rearrangement links TRBV15 to TRBJ2-6; D is uncertain. The germline gives CDR1 LNHNV, CDR2 YYDKDF (reference sequence). V shed 0 bases and J shed 0 bases, with 6 bases lying between them. This CDR3 has 16 amino acids.

The genes are TRBV10-3 and TRBJ2-7; 7 nucleotides align to TRBD1. CDR3 size: 16 residues. From germline, CDR1 is ENHRY and CDR2 SYGVKD. With V trimmed by 2 bases and J by 3 bases, 10 bases remained unmatched. CDR3 amino acids: CAISEVSQGQSYEQYF. The CDR3 nucleotides read TGTGCCATCAGTGAGGTTTCCCAGGGACAGAGCTACGAGCAGTACTTC.